This TCR beta chain comes out of a study of cytomegalovirus exposure and HLA in healthy donors. CDR1 is SGHVS and CDR2 is FNYEAQ in the germline V gene. The CDR3 is made up of 15 amino acids. V dropped 2 bases and J dropped 5; count of bases not matched to a gene: 5. The PCR ran on 60 Vbeta and 13 Jbeta primers. The protocol was immunoSEQ multiplex PCR, while the TCRdb copy is restricted to in-frame clones and leaves out a portion. The sample shows approximately 110,000 clones, over 60% of them seen only once. Healthy bone marrow donors formed the donor group. General study results and limits: Most observed TCR sequences were rare, whereas some public TCRs were detected in many donors. In vitro testing confirmed a few CMV-associated chains as specific for CMV antigens. The likely origin of a cluster of highly shared sequence variants was a sequencing artifact.

Points on this clone: As yet, its antigen is unknown.

This TCR was sampled from a middle-aged woman in good health and CMV-seropositive. The specimen sequenced was PBMCs. The V gene is TRBV7-6, the J gene TRBJ1-4; 7 positions agree with TRBD1. The CDR3 region has the DNA TGTGCCAGCAGCTTAAGGAGGGGACAGAATGAAAAACTGTTTTTT. This codes for CASSLRRGQNEKLFF. Full variable domain (rest looked up from reference TRBV7-6 and TRBJ1-4): GAGVSQSPRYKVTKRGQDVALRCDPISGHVSLYWYRQALGQGPEFLTYFNYEAQQDKSGLPNDRFSAERPEGSISTLTIQRTEQRDSAMYRCASSLRRGQNEKLFFGSGTQLSVL.